The rows below give T cell receptor beta chains drawn from one sample of a study of cytomegalovirus exposure and HLA in healthy donors. The assay was immunoSEQ multiplex PCR, and TCRdb's table has in-frame clones only and misses some. Altogether some 200,000 clones are present, about 85% being singletons, with the ten largest covering around 0.4%. The sequencing sample was made of PBMCs. These receptors were obtained from a male donor in good health and CMV-seropositive. Each CDR3 is given with its conserved first and last residue. Each record gives: CDR3 length, V gene, J gene, D gene, clone size, CDR3 protein, CDR3 DNA. A D gene is named only where the DNA matches it firmly. Expanded clones get a size class; other rows say once, few or many, or leave the size out.

>14|TRBV7-2|TRBJ1-3|NA|NA
CATWGSSSGNTIYF
TGTGCCACTTGGGGCTCGAGCTCTGGAAACACCATATATTTT
>15|TRBV28|TRBJ2-7|NA|NA
CASSLRRQPTYEQYF
TGTGCCAGCAGTTTGAGGCGACAGCCAACCTACGAGCAGTACTTC
>18|TRBV4-2|TRBJ1-2|TRBD1|NA
CASSREGVGTGFDYGYTF
TGTGCCAGCAGCCGAGAGGGTGTCGGGACAGGTTTCGACTATGGCTACACCTTC
>16|TRBV2|TRBJ1-4|TRBD1|NA
CASSDRDRADDEKLFF
TGTGCCAGCAGTGATAGGGACAGGGCGGACGATGAAAAACTGTTTTTT
>14|TRBV5-4|TRBJ2-7|NA|NA
CASSLGVSSYEQYF
TGTGCCAGCAGTCTTGGAGTTTCCTCCTACGAGCAGTACTTC
>16|TRBV25-1|TRBJ1-2|TRBD1|NA
CASSDPSGGPNYGYTF
TGTGCCAGCAGTGATCCATCAGGGGGCCCGAACTATGGCTACACCTTC
>12|TRBV29-1|TRBJ1-1|TRBD1|NA
CSAGTVNTEAFF
TGCAGCGCAGGGACAGTGAACACTGAAGCTTTCTTT
>15|TRBV2|TRBJ2-7|TRBD1|NA
CASSEFDQQGTEQYF
TGTGCCAGCAGTGAATTCGACCAACAGGGGACCGAGCAGTACTTC
>14|TRBV7-8|TRBJ2-1|NA|NA
CASSLTSSYNEQFF
TGTGCCAGCAGCCTTACGAGCTCCTACAATGAGCAGTTCTTC
>13|TRBV29-1|TRBJ2-5|NA|NA
CSVGRDSQETQYF
TGTAGCGTTGGTCGGGACTCCCAAGAGACCCAGTACTTC
>15|TRBV7-2|TRBJ2-1|TRBD2|NA
CASSFSSGGYDEQFF
TGTGCCAGCAGCTTTTCTAGCGGGGGGTATGATGAGCAGTTCTTC
>14|TRBV7-2|TRBJ1-1|TRBD1|NA
CASSSGQGNTEAFF
TGTGCCAGCAGCTCCGGACAGGGGAACACTGAAGCTTTCTTT
>15|TRBV4-3|TRBJ2-5|NA|NA
CASSQDNEFVKTQYF
TGCGCCAGCAGCCAAGATAACGAGTTTGTGAAGACCCAGTACTTC
>13|TRBV6-6|TRBJ1-6|TRBD1|NA
CASWTGGASPLHF
TGTGCCAGCTGGACAGGGGGCGCGTCACCCCTCCACTTT
>21|TRBV4-1|TRBJ1-6|NA|once
CASSRGGSEQAKTEPFSPLHF
TGCGCCAGCAGCCGGGGGGGTTCAGAACAGGCAAAAACGGAACCCTTTTCACCCCTCCACTTT
>15|TRBV5-4|TRBJ1-4|NA|few
CASSLGDRNNEKLFF
TGTGCCAGCAGCTTGGGAGACAGGAATAATGAAAAACTGTTTTTT
>13|TRBV7-2|TRBJ2-4|TRBD2|NA
CASSLSGGDIQYF
TGTGCCAGCAGCTTAAGCGGGGGGGACATTCAGTACTTC
>13|TRBV5-4|TRBJ2-5|NA|NA
CASSLPVPETQYF
TGTGCCAGCAGCTTACCGGTCCCAGAGACCCAGTACTTC
>15|TRBV7-3|TRBJ2-5|TRBD2|NA
CASSLGLGQSETQYF
TGTGCCAGCAGCCTCGGACTAGGTCAATCGGAGACCCAGTACTTC
>13|TRBV9|TRBJ2-1|NA|few
CASSPGDLNEQFF
TGTGCCAGCAGCCCGGGAGACCTCAATGAGCAGTTCTTC
>15|TRBV4-3|TRBJ1-2|NA|NA
CASSQDLGGGRGYTF
TGCGCCAGCAGCCAAGATTTAGGGGGGGGCCGCGGCTACACCTTC
>14|TRBV27|TRBJ2-4|TRBD2|NA
CASRGGAVQNIQYF
TGTGCCAGCAGGGGAGGGGCGGTCCAGAACATTCAGTACTTC
>16|TRBV19|TRBJ2-3|TRBD2|NA
CASSTSSGGAGDTQYF
TGTGCCAGTAGTACATCTAGCGGGGGGGCGGGAGATACGCAGTATTTT
>15|TRBV28|TRBJ2-1|TRBD2|few
CASSPGLAGVNEQFF
TGTGCCAGCAGTCCGGGACTAGCGGGAGTCAATGAGCAGTTCTTC
>16|TRBV9|TRBJ2-2|NA|NA
CASSVTSTLNTGELFF
TGTGCCAGCAGCGTGACATCGACATTGAACACCGGGGAGCTGTTTTTT
>15|TRBV7-2|TRBJ2-7|TRBD2|few
CASSFRGGWSYEQYF
TGTGCCAGCAGCTTCCGGGGGGGCTGGAGCTACGAGCAGTACTTC
>15|TRBV27|TRBJ2-7|TRBD2|NA
CASSLSSSGYYEQYF
TGTGCCAGCAGTTTATCGTCTAGCGGGTACTACGAGCAGTACTTC
>15|TRBV5-1|TRBJ2-3|TRBD1|NA
CASSPRDSGTDTQYF
TGCGCCAGCAGCCCAAGGGACAGCGGCACAGATACGCAGTATTTT
>14|TRBV15|TRBJ2-7|NA|NA
CATSREAGGRGQYF
TGTGCCACCAGCAGAGAGGCAGGGGGGCGAGGGCAGTACTTC
>17|TRBV19|TRBJ2-1|TRBD2|NA
CASSRIGLAGGYNEQFF
TGTGCCAGTAGTCGAATTGGACTAGCGGGGGGGTACAATGAGCAGTTCTTC
>15|TRBV18|TRBJ2-1|TRBD2|NA
CASSPLAGVDNEQFF
TGTGCCAGCTCACCATTAGCGGGAGTTGACAATGAGCAGTTCTTC
>12|TRBV29-1|TRBJ1-2|NA|NA
CSVRKGNYGYTF
TGCAGCGTTAGGAAGGGGAACTATGGCTACACCTTC
>13|TRBV7-3|TRBJ1-1|NA|NA
CASSWVSGSEAFF
TGTGCCAGCAGCTGGGTTTCAGGTTCTGAAGCTTTCTTT
>14|TRBV27|TRBJ2-7|TRBD2|NA
CASSSGLAGHEQYF
TGTGCCAGCAGCAGCGGACTAGCGGGACACGAGCAGTACTTC
>15|TRBV7-2|TRBJ1-3|NA|NA
CASSPGRTNRNTIYF
TGTGCCAGCAGCCCGGGGAGGACAAACCGAAACACCATATATTTT
>16|TRBV19|TRBJ1-5|TRBD1|few
CASSLLTGAMNQPQHF
TGTGCCAGTAGTTTGCTGACAGGGGCGATGAATCAGCCCCAGCATTTT
>15|TRBV7-3|TRBJ2-7|NA|NA
CASSLGGGLSYEQYF
TGTGCCAGCAGCCTCGGTGGAGGGCTGTCCTACGAGCAGTACTTC
>15|TRBV9|TRBJ2-3|NA|NA
CASSGRVLGTDTQYF
TGTGCCAGCAGCGGCCGGGTTCTGGGCACAGATACGCAGTATTTT
>17|TRBV7-6|TRBJ1-3|NA|NA
CASSLIGGSNSGNTIYF
TGTGCCAGCAGCTTAATTGGAGGAAGTAACTCTGGAAACACCATATATTTT
>13|TRBV5-1|TRBJ2-7|NA|NA
CASSLSQSYEQYF
TGCGCCAGCAGCTTGTCACAGTCCTACGAGCAGTACTTC
>14|TRBV18|TRBJ2-1|NA|NA
CASSPYSLDDEQFF
TGTGCCAGCTCACCATATAGCTTAGACGATGAGCAGTTCTTC
>13|TRBV27|TRBJ1-1|NA|NA
CASSAQGNTEAFF
TGTGCCAGCAGTGCTCAGGGGAACACTGAAGCTTTCTTT
>13|TRBV10-3|TRBJ2-7|NA|NA
CAISDRASYEQYF
TGTGCCATCAGTGACAGGGCCTCCTACGAGCAGTACTTC
>14|TRBV5-1|TRBJ2-3|TRBD2|once
CASRSGVFTDTQYF
TGCGCCAGCAGGAGCGGGGTGTTCACAGATACGCAGTATTTT
>16|TRBV5-5|TRBJ2-3|NA|NA
CASSPGSAAPQDTQYF
TGTGCCAGCAGCCCGGGTAGCGCTGCGCCTCAAGATACGCAGTATTTT
>16|TRBV7-9|TRBJ1-1|TRBD1|NA
CASSPLPGQGPTEAFF
TGTGCCAGCAGCCCCCTCCCGGGACAGGGGCCCACTGAAGCTTTCTTT
>17|TRBV5-1|TRBJ2-3|NA|NA
CASSLATGWGGTDTQYF
TGCGCCAGCAGCTTGGCCACAGGGTGGGGTGGCACAGATACGCAGTATTTT
>15|TRBV2|TRBJ2-7|TRBD1|NA
CASSVRDRDWGEQYF
TGTGCCAGCAGTGTTCGGGACAGGGATTGGGGCGAGCAGTACTTC
>14|TRBV10-3|TRBJ1-1|TRBD1|NA
CAISGGQGPTEAFF
TGTGCCATCAGTGGGGGACAGGGGCCCACTGAAGCTTTCTTT
>17|TRBV11-2|TRBJ1-1|TRBD1|NA
CASSLSQAGGGSTEAFF
TGTGCCAGCAGCTTATCACAAGCAGGGGGCGGGAGCACTGAAGCTTTCTTT
>14|TRBV19|TRBJ1-1|NA|NA
CASRTGELNTEAFF
TGTGCCAGCCGGACGGGGGAGTTGAACACTGAAGCTTTCTTT
>15|TRBV5-1|TRBJ2-7|TRBD2|NA
CASSFTSGGEYEQYF
TGCGCCAGCAGCTTTACTAGCGGGGGGGAGTACGAGCAGTACTTC
>14|TRBV5-4|TRBJ2-3|NA|NA
CASSFTTDTDTQYF
TGTGCCAGCAGCTTTACAACAGACACAGATACGCAGTATTTT
>14|TRBV11-2|TRBJ1-1|NA|NA
CASSLVLANTEAFF
TGTGCCAGCAGCTTAGTTCTGGCGAACACTGAAGCTTTCTTT
>12|TRBV15|TRBJ1-1|TRBD1|NA
CATSTAGGKAFF
TGTGCCACCAGCACCGCAGGGGGCAAAGCTTTCTTT
>16|TRBV18|TRBJ1-1|NA|NA
CASSPWFDPGNSEAFF
TGTGCCAGCTCACCATGGTTCGATCCCGGGAATTCTGAAGCTTTCTTT
>12|TRBV5-6|TRBJ2-7|NA|NA
CASSQQGHEQYF
TGTGCCAGCAGCCAACAGGGCCACGAGCAGTACTTC
>14|TRBV11-2|TRBJ2-7|NA|few
CASSWGAKGYEQYF
TGTGCCAGCAGCTGGGGAGCAAAGGGATACGAGCAGTACTTC
>13|TRBV18|TRBJ2-7|TRBD1|NA
CASSPDRGSEQYF
TGTGCCAGCTCCCCTGACAGGGGGAGCGAGCAGTACTTC
>14|TRBV5-1|TRBJ1-1|NA|NA
CASSLEQGRTEAFF
TGCGCCAGCAGCTTGGAACAGGGTCGCACTGAAGCTTTCTTT